Detailed here is one T cell receptor (beta chain). Its antigen specificity is not known. Qualities for individual bases were not recorded, and no much larger clone is one base off. These data belong to a study of T cell responses to AZD1222 COVID-19 vaccine (dated by TCRdb to the early 2020s). Some background on the complete study: TCR sequencing covered 230 or so trial participants: 207 given two doses of AZD1222 and approximately 25 given two doses of MenACWY control vaccine. Trial participants were enrolled by age into subgroups of 18-55, 56-69 and 70-plus years, and approximately 150, 30 and 60 TCR-sequenced participants, respectively, were included in these subgroups. Study-level results and caveats: Reportedly, almost half of the unique spike-specific TCRs recognized epitopes lying outside the regions that are mutated in the B.1.351 and B.1.1.7 variants. After two AZD1222 doses, spike-specific TCR breadth and depth were significantly higher than at day 0 and than in MenACWY recipients. Vaccine-associated CD4 TCRs spanned the whole spike protein, with dominant responses in regions 160-218 and 743-854. Conclusions about previously exposed vaccinees are limited because only six or seven AZD1222 recipients were SARS-CoV-2 seropositive at baseline. Because no samples from the day 14 peak response were available, repertoires could be characterized only after the peak T cell response. Most participants were white British and females outnumbered males, and the authors suggested that clonal diversity may have been underestimated. In the small 56-69-year group, the increase in depth fell short of significance, most likely because of low power.

The time point label of this sample denotes: about 28 days (+/-7) after the second vaccine dose. AZD1222 recipients given second doses at about 4 weeks or at about 12 weeks were pooled, since spike-specific TCR depth and breadth were not found to differ between the two schedules. Vaccinee samples were obtained from the UK trials COV001 and COV002, which included a single-blind randomized controlled phase 2/3 trial of AZD1222 (ChAdOx1 nCoV-19) in healthy adults. Trial participant PBMC samples were collected at day 0 and day 28 after the second dose for TCRbeta chain sequencing. The CDR3 regions of human TCRbeta chains were analyzed by immunosequencing. In the authors' own workflow: TCRs in the repertoires were matched against a reference library of SARS-CoV-2-specific TCRs that had been generated with the MIRA antigen-specificity platform. Breadth was defined as the fraction of unique TCRs that were SARS-CoV-2-associated, and depth was defined as the fraction of total T cells that were SARS-CoV-2-associated. Using the MIRA data, every spike-specific TCR was mapped to the spike region that the TCR reacted to and assigned to either a CD4 or a CD8 class. Log10-transformed breadth and depth values were compared by one-way ANOVA with Sidak's multiple comparisons tests. TCRdb stores this immuneACCESS table with in-frame sequences only. Part of the clones is absent; in the studies checked, under half of the shortfall reflects unresolved V genes, and no reason is known for the rest. V and J calls and clone size are as listed in that table; D and trimming were resolved from the DNA. The sample yields 150,000 to 200,000 clones; 90% to 95% were counted once. The top ten hold roughly 1.3% of the sample.

V is reduced by 0 bases and J by 5 bases, leaving a spacing of 26 bases between them. CDR1 is given as LGHNA and CDR2 as YSLEER, both from the germline V gene. From the cysteine through the phenylalanine, the CDR3 covers 19 amino acids. Here the CDR3 DNA is all that survives: 57 bases in frame from base 1. The TCR was taken from an adult who received the AZD1222 COVID-19 vaccine. This chain is built from TRBV4-3 and TRBJ2-7; a tentative D call is TRBD2 (7 bases match). Sequencing used peripheral blood, obtained 28 days after the second AZD1222 dose. The CDR3 reads as follows: CASSQDLPSWGGRGNEQYF. In nucleotide form, the sequence is TGCGCCAGCAGCCAAGATCTCCCCTCTTGGGGGGGGCGAGGAAACGAGCAGTACTTC.